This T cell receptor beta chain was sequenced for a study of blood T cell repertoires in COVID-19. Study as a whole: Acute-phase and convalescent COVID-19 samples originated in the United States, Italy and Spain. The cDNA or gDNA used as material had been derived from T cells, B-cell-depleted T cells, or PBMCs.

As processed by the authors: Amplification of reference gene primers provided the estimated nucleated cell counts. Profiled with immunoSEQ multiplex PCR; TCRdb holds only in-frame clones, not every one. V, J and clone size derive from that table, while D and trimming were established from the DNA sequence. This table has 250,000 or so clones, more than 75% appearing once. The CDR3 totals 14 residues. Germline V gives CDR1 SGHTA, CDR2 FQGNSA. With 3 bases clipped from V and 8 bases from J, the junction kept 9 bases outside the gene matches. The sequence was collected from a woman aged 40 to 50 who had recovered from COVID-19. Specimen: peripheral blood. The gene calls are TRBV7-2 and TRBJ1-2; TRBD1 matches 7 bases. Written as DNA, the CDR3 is TGTGCCAGCAGCTTCCCACAGGGGAGGTTAGGCTACACCTTC. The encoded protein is CASSFPQGRLGYTF.